The 11 T cell receptor beta chains presented below share a single source sample, sequenced in a study of cytomegalovirus exposure and HLA in healthy donors. 13 Jbeta primers and 60 Vbeta primers were used for the PCR. Using immunoSEQ multiplex PCR, the repertoire was profiled, and TCRdb retains in-frame clones only, with some absent. The data show fewer than 45,000 clones, 75% to 85% seen once. Sequenced material: PBMCs. The receptors shown here come from a male donor in good health and CMV-seronegative.

The chain uses TRBV10-1 and TRBJ1-1, with 9 bases identical to TRBD1. The junction had 0 bases not matched to a gene; V was cut back by 4 bases and J by 0 bases. CDR3 length equals 14 residues. CDR1 is WNHNN and CDR2 is SYGVQD in the germline V gene (reference sequence). CDR3 sequence: CASSGQGVNTEAFF. Written as DNA, the CDR3 is TGCGCCAGCAGTGGACAGGGGGTGAACACTGAAGCTTTCTTT.

The chain links TRBV19 to TRBJ2-7, with 9 bases fitting TRBD2. The trim removed 4 bases at V and 4 bases at J, leaving 8 bases unmatched. This CDR3 contains 15 residues. Germline loops: CDR1 LNHDA, CDR2 SQIVND (reference sequence). For the CDR3, the DNA is TGTGCCAGTAGTAGAATCCCTAGCGGGGAATACGAGCAGTACTTC. It yields the protein CASSRIPSGEYEQYF.

This clone was picked up a small number of times. The DNA for the CDR3 is TGTGCCAGCAGCTTTGACAGGGGGCAACTCTATGGCTACACCTTC. Its translation: CASSFDRGQLYGYTF. The chain couples TRBV5-4 to TRBJ1-2, with 10 bases identical to TRBD1. The trim removed 2 bases at V and 4 bases at J, leaving 5 bases unmatched. CDR1 and CDR2 from the germline V gene are SGHNT and YYREEE (reference sequence). The length of the CDR3 is 15 residues.

This rearrangement joins TRBV2 to TRBJ1-1, with D possibly matching TRBD1 (6 bases). This CDR3 region has 13 residues. Trimming stripped 7 bases from V and 1 base from J, with 10 bases between. Germline CDR1 and CDR2: SNHLY and FYNNEI. The CDR3 nucleotides read TGTGCCAGCAAAGGACAGTGGAACACTGAAGCTTTCTTT. The encoded protein is CASKGQWNTEAFF.

The chain links TRBV2 to TRBJ2-2; a weak D match, TRBD2 (6 bases). V gave up 2 bases and J gave up 8 bases, with 9 bases separating them. Germline V gene lookup returns CDR1 SNHLY and CDR2 FYNNEI. The CDR3 extends over 13 amino acids. CDR3 loop: CASSETGTGELFF. CDR3 nucleotides: TGTGCCAGCAGTGAAACCGGGACTGGGGAGCTGTTTTTT.

The V gene is TRBV11-2, the J gene TRBJ1-4; 7 bases match TRBD1. The germline V gene encodes CDR1 SGHAT and CDR2 FQNNGV. This CDR3 is 16 amino acids long. With V trimmed by 1 base and J by 2 bases, 4 bases remained unmatched. This CDR3 reads CASSLGTGQTNEKLFF. CDR3 nucleotides: TGTGCCAGCAGCTTAGGGACAGGACAGACTAATGAAAAACTGTTTTTT.

The chain is built from TRBV4-3 and TRBJ2-2, with D perhaps matching TRBD2 (6 bases). V was shortened by 0 bases and J by 5 bases, with 10 bases between the two germline ends. The CDR3 extends over 15 amino acids. CDR1 is LGHNA, CDR2 YSLEER, per germline. The CDR3 loop reads CASSQDAAGTGELFF. The CDR3 region has the DNA TGCGCCAGCAGCCAAGATGCGGCGGGGACCGGGGAGCTGTTTTTT.

The J gene is TRBJ2-6, the V gene TRBV27, with TRBD1 identical over 9 bases. Unmatched junction bases numbered 7, after V lost 9 bases and J lost 4 bases. In germline, CDR1 is MNHEY, CDR2 SMNVEV (reference sequence). This CDR3 is 15 amino acids long. CDR3 loop: CASAAGTGGANVLTF. The CDR3 DNA reads as TGTGCCAGTGCTGCCGGGACAGGGGGGGCCAACGTCCTGACTTTC.

CDR3 sequence: CASSETGTGEAFF. DNA of the CDR3: TGTGCCAGCAGTGAAACGGGGACAGGAGAAGCTTTCTTT. The chain couples TRBV6-1 to TRBJ1-1; TRBD1 matches 8 bases. The germline gives CDR1 MNHNS, CDR2 SASEGT. The V gene end was trimmed by 2 bases and the J gene end by 8 bases; junction bases not matched to a gene: 4. This CDR3 comprises 13 residues.

The chain links TRBV5-4 to TRBJ1-5; D gene unclear. V was shortened by 0 bases and J by 0 bases, with 4 bases between the two germline ends. The germline CDR1 and CDR2 sequences are SGHNT and YYREEE (reference sequence). The CDR3 has 14 amino acids. CDR3: CASSLAGSNQPQHF. The CDR3 nucleotides read TGTGCCAGCAGCTTGGCCGGTAGCAATCAGCCCCAGCATTTT.

The chain carries TRBV5-1 and TRBJ2-7, with D possibly TRBD2 on 6 matching bases. V was clipped by 3 bases and J by 5 bases, with 9 bases between them. Germline V gene lookup returns CDR1 SGHRS and CDR2 YFSETQ. CDR3 length: 12 residues. As DNA, the CDR3 is TGCGCCAGCAGCTCCCCGGGGGACGAGCAGTACTTC. Translated, it gives CASSSPGDEQYF.